The 31 T cell receptor beta chains below all came from one sample that was sequenced in a study of cytomegalovirus exposure and HLA in healthy donors. Here immunoSEQ multiplex PCR was the method, and the copy in TCRdb shows in-frame clones only, minus some. This repertoire shows under 400,000 clones, over 75% found once; its top ten account for around 0.96%. The sample comprised PBMCs. All receptors derive from a man aged 25-45 years in good health and CMV-seronegative.

The chain links TRBV9 to TRBJ1-3; TRBD1 might be the D (5 bases). The CDR3 has 14 residues. Germline V CDR1 and CDR2: SGDLS, YYNGEE. V was pared by 3 bases and J by 4 bases, with 11 bases between. Here the CDR3 reads CASSDTGSGNTIYF. The DNA for the CDR3 is TGTGCCAGCAGCGATACAGGTTCAGGAAACACCATATATTTT.

V is TRBV2 and J is TRBJ1-6, with 8 positions matching TRBD1. The V gene's germline CDR1 is SNHLY and CDR2 FYNNEI. The ends lost 6 bases at V and 8 bases at J; junction bases unmatched: 6. The CDR3 sequence is 14 residues long. Written as DNA, the CDR3 is TGTGCCAGCAGGGAGACAGGGGACCATTCACCCCTCCACTTT. Translation gives CASRETGDHSPLHF.

The rearrangement uses TRBV9 and TRBJ1-2; D is possibly TRBD1 (6 bases). Trimming shortened V by 4 bases and J by 7 bases, and 20 bases separated the two germline ends. This CDR3 has 15 amino acids. Germline V gene data show CDR1 as SGDLS and CDR2 as YYNGEE. CDR3 sequence: CASSRSSTTGSGYTF. The CDR3 nucleotides are TGTGCCAGCAGCCGATCCTCAACCACAGGGAGTGGCTACACCTTC.

This clone came up once. The chain joins TRBV2 to TRBJ1-5; 8 bases match TRBD1. The CDR3 has 14 amino acids. Looked up from germline, CDR1 is SNHLY and CDR2 is FYNNEI. The V segment lost 4 bases and the J segment 4 bases; nucleotides outside the gene matches: 3. DNA for the CDR3: TGTGCCAGCAGTGGGGACAGGCTTAATCAGCCCCAGCATTTT. It codes for CASSGDRLNQPQHF.

The table lists this clone with a count of one. The chain uses TRBV30 and TRBJ2-7, with D tentatively TRBD1 (5 bases). CDR3 length equals 12 residues. V was shortened by 1 base and J by 7 bases, with 11 bases between the two germline ends. Germline values: CDR1 GTSNPN, CDR2 SVGIG (reference sequence). For the CDR3, the DNA is TGTGCCTGGAGTGGCGACAGTGTGGAGCAGTACTTC. It encodes CAWSGDSVEQYF.

The rearrangement links TRBV18 to TRBJ2-1, with D perhaps TRBD1 (6 bases). V was shortened by 4 bases and J by 5 bases, with 12 bases between the two germline ends. This CDR3 region has 14 residues. CDR1 KGHSH and CDR2 LQKENI come from the germline V gene. The CDR3 nucleotides read TGTGCCAGCTCACTCCACAGGGACCACAATGAGCAGTTCTTC. It yields the protein CASSLHRDHNEQFF.

The chain is built from TRBV5-1 and TRBJ1-4; tentative D call: TRBD1 (5 bases). This CDR3 is 14 amino acids long. Trimming removed 1 base at V and 8 bases at J, with 12 bases between. The germline CDR1 and CDR2 sequences are SGHRS and YFSETQ. The CDR3 bases are TGCGCCAGCAGCTTGACAGGAGCGGGGGAAAAACTGTTTTTT. This encodes CASSLTGAGEKLFF.

J is TRBJ1-1 and V is TRBV2, with D maybe TRBD1 (5 bases). The CDR3 totals 14 residues. V was trimmed by 6 bases and J by 2 bases, leaving 13 bases between them. In germline, CDR1 is SNHLY, CDR2 FYNNEI. The CDR3 loop is CASSPFQGNTEAFF. The CDR3 DNA follows: TGTGCCAGCAGCCCCTTCCAGGGTAACACTGAAGCTTTCTTT.

In this sample, this clone turned up once. The chain recombines TRBV6-1 with TRBJ2-7, with TRBD1 matching over 9 bases. The CDR3 totals 16 residues. Trimming cost V 0 bases and J 2 bases; bases outside gene matches: 5. Per the germline V gene, CDR1 is MNHNS and CDR2 is SASEGT. The CDR3 loop reads CASSEALGTGTYEQYF. In DNA form, the CDR3 reads TGTGCCAGCAGTGAAGCGCTTGGGACAGGGACCTACGAGCAGTACTTC.

The chain couples TRBV5-6 to TRBJ2-7; no clear D gene. The CDR3 is 13 amino acids. Germline CDR1 is SGHDT and CDR2 is YYEEEE. With 1 base removed from V and 2 bases from J, the gap between germline ends came to 7 bases. The CDR3 DNA follows: TGTGCCAGCAGCTTGCCCCCGGCCTACGAGCAGTACTTC. Translation: CASSLPPAYEQYF.

The CDR3, as DNA: TGTGCCAGCCAAGACAGGGATTACACTGAAGCTTTCTTT. As protein: CASQDRDYTEAFF. The genes are TRBV2 and TRBJ1-1, with TRBD1 identical over 7 bases. After removal of 8 bases from V and 3 bases from J, the junction contained 6 bases not matched to a gene. Germline CDR1 SNHLY, CDR2 FYNNEI. The CDR3 is 13 amino acids.

The V gene is TRBV7-2, the J gene TRBJ1-2, with 11 bases aligning to TRBD1. V was pared by 4 bases and J by 8 bases, with 9 bases of the junction left unmatched. Looked up from germline, CDR1 is SGHTA and CDR2 is FQGNSA. The CDR3 consists of 15 residues. The CDR3 reads CASSYYGQGADGYTF. For the CDR3, the DNA is TGTGCCAGCAGCTACTATGGACAGGGGGCGGACGGCTACACCTTC.

The chain uses TRBV7-2 and TRBJ2-1, with 11 bases matching TRBD2. This CDR3 region has 12 residues. Unmatched junction bases numbered 2, after V lost 4 bases and J lost 12 bases. Looked up from germline, CDR1 is SGHTA and CDR2 is FQGNSA. The CDR3: CASSSSGGRQFF. The CDR3 nucleotides are TGTGCCAGCAGCTCTAGCGGGGGGCGGCAGTTCTTC.

This CDR3 reads CASSYTTGALGDGYTF. The CDR3 DNA follows: TGTGCCAGCAGCTACACGACAGGGGCACTTGGAGATGGCTACACCTTC. The rearrangement uses TRBV5-6 and TRBJ1-2; 8 positions agree with TRBD1. V lost 3 bases, J lost 6 bases, and 13 bases stayed unmatched. Per the germline V gene, CDR1 is SGHDT and CDR2 is YYEEEE. There are 16 residues in the CDR3.

J is TRBJ2-5 and V is TRBV5-4; perhaps TRBD2 as D (6 bases). The CDR3 consists of 15 residues. Germline loops: CDR1 SGHNT, CDR2 YYREEE (reference sequence). Trimming left V 0 bases short and J 3 bases short, with 12 bases between. CDR3 sequence (DNA): TGTGCCAGCAGCTTGGCCGGAGCGGGCAAAGAGACCCAGTACTTC. Encoded protein: CASSLAGAGKETQYF.

V and J are TRBV7-2 and TRBJ1-6; D is unresolved. Germline V gene sequence: CDR1 SGHTA, CDR2 FQGNSA. The CDR3 runs 15 residues. V was pared by 5 bases and J by 6 bases, with 14 bases between. This CDR3 is CASSPSDLVNSPLHF. As DNA, the CDR3 is TGTGCCAGCAGCCCCAGTGATCTGGTTAATTCACCCCTCCACTTT.

The chain couples TRBV6-1 to TRBJ2-7; D perhaps matches TRBD2 (5 bases). Germline V lookup: CDR1 MNHNS, CDR2 SASEGT. The V end was cut by 4 bases, the J end by 4 bases, with 11 bases between. CDR3 length: 13 amino acids. CDR3 sequence: CASSVSGWYEQYF. The DNA for the CDR3 is TGTGCCAGCAGTGTTTCGGGGTGGTACGAGCAGTACTTC.

This clone was found once. The junction does not match germline at one end; this may be a read error. The chain couples TRBV6-5 to TRBJ2-2; the D gene is possibly TRBD1 (5 bases). The germline V gene has CDR1 MNHEY and CDR2 SVGAGI. The CDR3 runs 15 residues. In nucleotides, the CDR3 is TGTGCCAGCACCCCTAGGGCAGGGAACGCCGGGGAGCTGTTTTTT. Encoded protein: CASTPRAGNAGELFF.

The V call is TRBV6-1, the J call TRBJ2-7, with D maybe TRBD2 (5 bases). The germline V and J ends were trimmed by 2 bases and 7 bases, with 12 bases remaining between them. Germline CDR1 and CDR2: MNHNS and SASEGT. CDR3 length: 13 amino acids. The CDR3 region is CASSENGMGEQYF. CDR3 DNA: TGTGCCAGCAGTGAAAACGGGATGGGGGAGCAGTACTTC.

The rearrangement joins TRBV15 to TRBJ1-5; D not resolved. Germline CDR1 LNHNV, CDR2 YYDKDF (reference sequence). V lost 1 base and J 7 bases, leaving 17 bases between the germline ends. This CDR3 spans 16 amino acids. The CDR3 nucleotides are TGTGCCACCAGCAGAGTAAACCTAAACCCCGGGCAGCCCCAGCATTTT. It encodes CATSRVNLNPGQPQHF.

V gene TRBV15 combines with J gene TRBJ1-1, with D unclear. Germline lookup yields CDR1 LNHNV and CDR2 YYDKDF (reference sequence). With 5 bases removed from V and 8 bases from J, the gap between germline ends came to 12 bases. This CDR3 spans 12 amino acids. Written as DNA, the CDR3 is TGTGCCACCAGCGGCGGCCTGAGAGAAGCTTTCTTT. Protein product: CATSGGLREAFF.

The chain has TRBV11-3 and TRBJ2-3; D is unresolved. The CDR3 runs 15 residues. CDR1 is SGHNT, CDR2 YENEEA, per germline. The V gene lost 5 bases and the J gene lost 2 bases, with 14 bases spanning the gap. The CDR3 reads CASSPTGSLTDTQYF. The DNA of the CDR3 is TGTGCCAGCAGCCCGACCGGGTCACTCACAGATACGCAGTATTTT.

The chain uses TRBV6-1 and TRBJ1-1; D is undetermined. The germline gives CDR1 MNHNS, CDR2 SASEGT. With 0 bases removed from V and 11 bases from J, the gap between germline ends came to 13 bases. This CDR3 is built from 13 residues. CDR3 in DNA: TGTGCCAGCAGTGAAGCGTCTACTACTAGGGCTTTCTTT. Its protein is CASSEASTTRAFF.

This chain connects TRBV7-2 to TRBJ2-1; D is ambiguous. The V gene's germline CDR1 is SGHTA and CDR2 FQGNSA. Trimming pared 4 bases from V and 0 bases from J, leaving 10 bases between. There are 15 residues in the CDR3. CDR3 amino acids: CASSSLSGSYNEQFF. CDR3 coding DNA: TGTGCCAGCAGCTCCCTTAGTGGCTCCTACAATGAGCAGTTCTTC. The full variable domain, in which reference TRBV7-2 and TRBJ2-1 provide the parts outside the CDR3, is GAGVSQSPSNKVTEKGKDVELRCDPISGHTALYWYRQSLGQGLEFLIYFQGNSAPDKSGLPSDRFSAERTGGSVSTLTIQRTQQEDSAVYLCASSSLSGSYNEQFFGPGTRLTVL.

This clone was observed a single time. V and J are TRBV9 and TRBJ1-2; D is unclear. The CDR3 is made up of 15 amino acids. Trimming shortened V by 0 bases and J by 1 base, and 10 bases separated the two germline ends. CDR1 SGDLS and CDR2 YYNGEE come from the germline V gene. This chain's CDR3 is CASSVDVGYNYGYTF. The CDR3 nucleotides read TGTGCCAGCAGCGTAGACGTCGGTTATAACTATGGCTACACCTTC.

V usage is TRBV6-5 and J usage is TRBJ2-7; 10 bases agree with TRBD2. Trimming took 6 bases from V and 6 from J; bases not matched to a gene: 8. Germline V lookup: CDR1 MNHEY, CDR2 SVGAGI. CDR3 length: 14 amino acids. This CDR3 is CASREHGTSAEQYF. The CDR3, as DNA: TGTGCCAGCAGGGAACACGGGACTAGCGCCGAGCAGTACTTC.

This clone was seen a handful of times. The gene calls are TRBV7-6 and TRBJ1-4; perhaps TRBD1 as D (5 bases). The CDR3 spans 17 residues. Germline lookup yields CDR1 SGHVS and CDR2 FNYEAQ. The ends were cut back, 0 bases at V and 2 bases at J, with 13 bases in the middle. In nucleotides, the CDR3 is TGTGCCAGCAGCTTAGCGTTGGGGCTGACGACTAATGAAAAACTGTTTTTT. It encodes CASSLALGLTTNEKLFF.

The chain uses TRBV7-9 and TRBJ2-7, with TRBD1 matching 9 bases. The CDR3 runs 13 residues. Per germline, CDR1 SEHNR and CDR2 FQNEAQ (reference sequence). J lost 0 bases, V lost 9 bases, and 3 bases had no gene match. Here the CDR3 DNA reads TGTGCCAGTCGGGGACAGGGCTCCTACGAGCAGTACTTC. Its translation is CASRGQGSYEQYF.

This chain connects TRBV9 to TRBJ2-2; TRBD1 agrees at 7 bases. The CDR3 is 15 residues long. Germline CDR1 reads SGDLS; CDR2 reads YYNGEE. Trimming cost V 2 bases and J 4 bases; bases outside gene matches: 5. This CDR3 is CASSVTGEPTGELFF. The DNA for the CDR3 is TGTGCCAGCAGCGTCACAGGGGAGCCCACCGGGGAGCTGTTTTTT. Supplemented by reference TRBV9 and TRBJ2-2, the full variable domain reads DSGVTQTPKHLITATGQRVTLRCSPRSGDLSVYWYQQSLDQGLQFLIQYYNGEERAKGNILERFSAQQFPDLHSELNLSSLELGDSALYFCASSVTGEPTGELFFGEGSRLTVL.

This rearrangement joins TRBV6-6 to TRBJ1-6, with D possibly being TRBD1 (6 bases). The ends were cut back, 6 bases at V and 5 bases at J, with 11 bases in the middle. CDR3 length equals 14 residues. Germline assignment: CDR1 MNHNY and CDR2 SVGAGI (reference sequence). The CDR3 reads CASRWDTNNSPLHF. The CDR3 DNA sequence: TGTGCCAGCAGGTGGGACACTAATAATTCACCCCTCCACTTT.

This clone showed up just once. The chain recombines TRBV11-2 with TRBJ2-3; the match to TRBD1 covers 12 bases. Trimming cost V 5 bases and J 7 bases; bases outside gene matches: 13. Germline values: CDR1 SGHAT, CDR2 FQNNGV. CDR3 length: 17 residues. This CDR3 reads CASSATLWDRGPHTQYF. The CDR3 nucleotides read TGTGCCAGCAGCGCAACCTTGTGGGACAGGGGGCCTCATACGCAGTATTTT.